The 8 T cell receptor beta chains reported below all come from one sample, sequenced in a study of T cell responses to AZD1222 COVID-19 vaccine. Sequenced by immunoSEQ multiplex PCR; TCRdb stores in-frame clones only, minus some. Of fewer than 120,000 clones detected, approximately 94% appear once; the ten largest clones hold 2.9%. The sample consisted of peripheral blood, taken 28 days after the second AZD1222 dose. These receptor sequences come from an adult who received the AZD1222 COVID-19 vaccine.

In its sample, this clone was seen once. V gene TRBV19 combines with J gene TRBJ1-1; D gene ambiguous. V was cut by 0 bases and J by 6 bases, with 14 bases left in between. CDR3 length: 15 amino acids. The germline CDR1 and CDR2 sequences are LNHDA and SQIVND (reference sequence). In DNA form, the CDR3 reads TGTGCCAGTAGTATAGATCTCTTAAGTGGGGCTGAAGCTTTCTTT. This codes for CASSIDLLSGAEAFF. Variable domain in full (rest from reference TRBV19 and TRBJ1-1): DGGITQSPKYLFRKEGQNVTLSCEQNLNHDAMYWYRQDPGQGLRLIYYSQIVNDFQKGDIAEGYSVSREKKESFPLTVTSAQKNPTAFYLCASSIDLLSGAEAFFGQGTRLTVV.

The chain joins TRBV7-8 to TRBJ2-3, with a weak D call TRBD2 (6 bases). Looked up from germline, CDR1 is SGHVS and CDR2 is FQNEAQ. The CDR3 runs to 12 residues. Deletions cut 6 bases from V and 5 bases from J, with 9 bases between. The CDR3 DNA follows: TGTGCCAGCAGTCCGGGGGTAGATACGCAGTATTTT. It specifies CASSPGVDTQYF.

This clone has only one observation. Germline and junction disagree at one end, which may indicate a read error. CDR3 DNA sequence: TGTGCCAGCAGCCTCGCCGGGAACCCTGAAGCTTTCTTT. Residues: CASSLAGNPEAFF. The gene calls are TRBV14 and TRBJ1-1; D gene uncertain. CDR1 is SGHDN and CDR2 is FVKESK in the germline V gene. The CDR3 is made up of 13 amino acids.

This chain uses TRBV27 with TRBJ1-1; 8 bases fit TRBD1. The CDR3 loop spans 15 amino acids. Trimming removed 0 bases from V and 5 bases from J; junction bases left unmatched: 5. Germline lookup yields CDR1 MNHEY and CDR2 SMNVEV (reference sequence). The chain's CDR3 is CASSLSQGGRTEAFF. The CDR3 region has the DNA TGTGCCAGCAGTTTATCACAGGGGGGAAGGACTGAAGCTTTCTTT.

The genes are TRBV18 and TRBJ1-1; D gene ambiguous. V gave up 0 bases and J gave up 6 bases, with 11 bases separating them. CDR1 and CDR2 (germline): KGHSH, LQKENI. The CDR3 spans 14 residues. CDR3 residues: CASSPPLGESEAFF. The DNA of the CDR3 is TGTGCCAGCTCACCACCTTTGGGAGAATCTGAAGCTTTCTTT.

J is TRBJ1-6 and V is TRBV11-2; D may be TRBD1 (6 bases). Per the germline V gene, CDR1 is SGHAT and CDR2 is FQNNGV. The CDR3 runs 15 residues. V lost 6 bases to trimming and J lost 14 bases, with 23 bases between them. The CDR3 reads CASSREGGDLRALHF. In DNA form, the CDR3 reads TGTGCCAGCAGTCGCGAAGGGGGTGATTTGAGGGCCCTCCACTTT.

The V gene is TRBV7-8, the J gene TRBJ2-7, with 8 bases that match TRBD1. The V gene's germline CDR1 is SGHVS and CDR2 FQNEAQ. The CDR3 contains 17 residues. Trimming took 5 bases from V and 1 from J; bases not matched to a gene: 13. CDR3 sequence: CASSKGTRTGKSYEQYF. Written as DNA, the CDR3 is TGTGCCAGCAGCAAAGGGACGCGGACAGGGAAATCCTACGAGCAGTACTTC.

The rearrangement joins TRBV10-2 to TRBJ2-7; perhaps TRBD2 as D (6 bases). CDR1 and CDR2 from the germline V gene are WSHSY and SAAADI. V dropped 6 bases and J dropped 6 bases, with 15 bases sitting between them. This CDR3 comprises 13 residues. The CDR3 DNA reads as TGCGCCAGCAGGCTGGACATCGGGAGCGAGCAGTACTTC. Amino acid sequence: CASRLDIGSEQYF.